The 15 T cell receptor beta chains below were found in one sample sequenced in a study of technical replicates of blood from a handful of donors. Profiled with immunoSEQ multiplex PCR; TCRdb holds only in-frame clones, not every one. The sample records about 76,000 clones, approximately 83% being singletons. The material sequenced was PBMCs. The receptors shown here come from a human donor in good health. Some clones in this sample may be carry-over from other donors' samples.

This CDR3 reads CASSTGLIDEKLFF. The CDR3 DNA reads as TGCGCCAGCAGTACAGGGCTCATAGATGAAAAACTGTTTTTT. V and J are TRBV5-1 and TRBJ1-4, with TRBD1 as a possible D gene (6 bases). The CDR3 extends over 14 amino acids. Germline CDR1 and CDR2: SGHRS and YFSETQ. Trimming removed 5 bases at V and 6 bases at J, with 14 bases between.

The V and J genes are TRBV12-5 and TRBJ2-7, with 8 bases identical to TRBD2. CDR1 is LGHNT and CDR2 is FRNRAP in the germline V gene. The J segment lost 0 bases and the V segment lost 7 bases, leaving 5 bases of the junction unmatched. The CDR3 extends over 14 amino acids. In DNA form, the CDR3 reads TGTGCTAGTGCCCGGGGGGGGAGCTCCTACGAGCAGTACTTC. Translated: CASARGGSSYEQYF.

This chain joins TRBV6-5 and TRBJ2-2, with TRBD1 as a possible D gene (5 bases). V dropped 2 bases and J dropped 1 base, with 8 bases sitting between them. In germline, CDR1 is MNHEY, CDR2 SVGAGI. The CDR3 contains 15 residues. The CDR3 sequence: CASSYGAGNTGELFF. CDR3 nucleotide sequence: TGTGCCAGCAGTTACGGGGCCGGGAACACCGGGGAGCTGTTTTTT.

The J gene is TRBJ2-3, the V gene TRBV7-2; 10 bases fit TRBD2. This CDR3 spans 17 amino acids. Germline V CDR1 and CDR2: SGHTA, FQGNSA. With 2 bases clipped from V and 2 bases from J, the junction kept 7 bases outside the gene matches. The CDR3 region is CASSLTQREGPTDTQYF. The CDR3 coding sequence is TGTGCCAGCAGCTTAACTCAGCGGGAGGGCCCCACAGATACGCAGTATTTT. The full variable domain, rest sourced from reference TRBV7-2 and TRBJ2-3, is GAGVSQSPSNKVTEKGKDVELRCDPISGHTALYWYRQSLGQGLEFLIYFQGNSAPDKSGLPSDRFSAERTGGSVSTLTIQRTQQEDSAVYLCASSLTQREGPTDTQYFGPGTRLTVL.

This chain connects TRBV27 to TRBJ1-1; D may be TRBD1 (5 bases). V was trimmed by 3 bases and J by 1 base, leaving 15 bases between them. This CDR3 contains 16 residues. Per the germline V gene, CDR1 is MNHEY and CDR2 is SMNVEV (reference sequence). DNA of the CDR3: TGTGCCAGCAGTTTTTCGTCAGGGTTAAAGAACACTGAAGCTTTCTTT. This translates into CASSFSSGLKNTEAFF.

The V gene is TRBV18, the J gene TRBJ2-7; TRBD1 aligns across 8 bases. Looked up from germline, CDR1 is KGHSH and CDR2 is LQKENI. This CDR3 spans 14 amino acids. With V trimmed by 4 bases and J by 5 bases, 7 bases remained unmatched. In nucleotides, the CDR3 is TGTGCCAGCTCACACCGGACAGGGCGGGACGAGCAGTACTTC. Its translation: CASSHRTGRDEQYF.

J is TRBJ2-5 and V is TRBV7-9; D uncertain. The CDR3 extends over 15 amino acids. Trimming took off 3 bases at V and 0 bases at J, with 11 bases between the two ends. In germline, CDR1 is SEHNR, CDR2 FQNEAQ (reference sequence). CDR3 nucleotide sequence: TGTGCCAGCAGCTTTCGTTCCCCGTACCAAGAGACCCAGTACTTC. Protein: CASSFRSPYQETQYF.

This chain uses TRBV6-1 with TRBJ1-4; 9 positions agree with TRBD1. V shed 0 bases and J 0 bases; nucleotides not matched to a gene: 5. The germline gives CDR1 MNHNS, CDR2 SASEGT. CDR3 length: 18 residues. CDR3 sequence (DNA): TGTGCCAGCAGTGAAGCCCTACAGGGGGCAGCAACTAATGAAAAACTGTTTTTT. Translation gives CASSEALQGAATNEKLFF.

The V call is TRBV19, the J call TRBJ2-2; D possibly corresponds to TRBD2 (7 bases). The V end was cut by 1 base, the J end by 1 base, with 13 bases between. Per germline, CDR1 LNHDA and CDR2 SQIVND (reference sequence). The CDR3 extends over 17 amino acids. DNA of the CDR3: TGTGCCAGTAGTATAGCTCGGGGGGCAGGGAACACCGGGGAGCTGTTTTTT. Translating gives CASSIARGAGNTGELFF. The full variable domain, completed using reference TRBV19 and TRBJ2-2, is DGGITQSPKYLFRKEGQNVTLSCEQNLNHDAMYWYRQDPGQGLRLIYYSQIVNDFQKGDIAEGYSVSREKKESFPLTVTSAQKNPTAFYLCASSIARGAGNTGELFFGEGSRLTVL.

Only one count was recorded for this clone. The V gene is TRBV7-9, the J gene TRBJ1-2, with no clear D. Germline assignment: CDR1 SEHNR and CDR2 FQNEAQ (reference sequence). V lost 5 bases and J lost 0, with 10 bases in between. The CDR3 spans 14 residues. CDR3 loop: CASSPWEANYGYTF. CDR3 coding DNA: TGTGCCAGCAGCCCGTGGGAGGCTAACTATGGCTACACCTTC.

The chain links TRBV19 to TRBJ1-1, with a possible D match to TRBD1 (6 bases). Trimming took 7 bases from V and 2 from J, leaving 11 bases between them. Per germline, CDR1 LNHDA and CDR2 SQIVND (reference sequence). The CDR3 contains 13 residues. The CDR3 spells CASNRQVNTEAFF. DNA for the CDR3: TGTGCCAGTAATCGACAGGTCAACACTGAAGCTTTCTTT.

The V gene is TRBV29-1, the J gene TRBJ1-1; 7 bases match TRBD1. The CDR3 is made up of 14 amino acids. Germline CDR1 and CDR2: SQVTM and ANQGSEA. Trimming at V came to 8 bases and at J to 3 bases, leaving 12 bases not matched to a gene. The CDR3 DNA reads TGCAGCTCGGCTGTAGGGGGCCCGGACACTGAAGCTTTCTTT. This encodes CSSAVGGPDTEAFF.

The chain employs TRBV25-1 and TRBJ2-7; a possible D gene is TRBD1 (6 bases). Germline-derived CDR1 and CDR2 are MGHDK and SYGVNS. V lost 6 bases and J lost 1, with 22 bases in between. This CDR3 comprises 17 residues. CDR3 loop: CASRRQATGRESYEQYF. The CDR3, as DNA: TGTGCCAGCAGAAGACAGGCCACAGGACGCGAATCCTACGAGCAGTACTTC.

This chain uses TRBV19 with TRBJ1-2; D remains unclear. The CDR3 is made up of 13 amino acids. CDR1 LNHDA and CDR2 SQIVND come from the germline V gene (reference sequence). V lost 3 bases and J lost 4, with 9 bases in between. This CDR3 is CASSMTGSYGYTF. DNA for the CDR3: TGTGCCAGTAGTATGACTGGATCCTATGGCTACACCTTC.

V usage is TRBV7-6 and J usage is TRBJ1-5; TRBD1 aligns across 8 bases. CDR1 SGHVS and CDR2 FNYEAQ come from the germline V gene. V trimming: 5 bases; J trimming: 4 bases; junction bases outside the gene matches: 7. The CDR3 consists of 15 residues. CDR3 bases: TGTGCCAGCAGCATCAGACAGGGGTGGAATCAGCCCCAGCATTTT. This codes for CASSIRQGWNQPQHF.